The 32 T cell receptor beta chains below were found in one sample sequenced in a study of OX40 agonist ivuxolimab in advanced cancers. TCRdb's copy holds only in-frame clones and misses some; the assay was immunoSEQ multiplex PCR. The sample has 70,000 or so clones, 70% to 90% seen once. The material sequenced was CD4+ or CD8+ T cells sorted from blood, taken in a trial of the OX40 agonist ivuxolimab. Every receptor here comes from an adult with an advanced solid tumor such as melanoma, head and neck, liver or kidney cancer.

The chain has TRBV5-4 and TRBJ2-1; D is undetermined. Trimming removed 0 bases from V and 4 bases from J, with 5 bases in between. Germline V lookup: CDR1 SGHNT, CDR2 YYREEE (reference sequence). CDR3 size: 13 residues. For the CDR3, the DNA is TGTGCCAGCAGCTTGGGTAATTACAATGAGCAGTTCTTC. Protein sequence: CASSLGNYNEQFF.

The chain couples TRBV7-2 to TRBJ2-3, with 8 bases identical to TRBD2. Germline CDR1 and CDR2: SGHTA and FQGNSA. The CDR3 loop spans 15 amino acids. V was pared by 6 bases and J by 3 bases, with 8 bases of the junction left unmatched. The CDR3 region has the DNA TGTGCCAGCAGTTCCAGCGGGAGTTATACAGATACGCAGTATTTT. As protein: CASSSSGSYTDTQYF.

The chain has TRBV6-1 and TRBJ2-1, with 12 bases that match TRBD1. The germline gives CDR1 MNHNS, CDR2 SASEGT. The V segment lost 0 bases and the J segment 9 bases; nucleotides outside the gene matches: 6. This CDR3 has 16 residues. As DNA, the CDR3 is TGTGCCAGCAGTGAAGCTCGGGGACAGGGGGCAGGTGAGCAGTTCTTC. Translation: CASSEARGQGAGEQFF.

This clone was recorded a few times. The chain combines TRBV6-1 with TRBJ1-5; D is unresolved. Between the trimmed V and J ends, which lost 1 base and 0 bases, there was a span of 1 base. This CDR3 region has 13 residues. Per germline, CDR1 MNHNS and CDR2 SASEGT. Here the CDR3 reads CASSEVSNQPQHF. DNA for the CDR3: TGTGCCAGCAGTGAAGTTAGCAATCAGCCCCAGCATTTT.

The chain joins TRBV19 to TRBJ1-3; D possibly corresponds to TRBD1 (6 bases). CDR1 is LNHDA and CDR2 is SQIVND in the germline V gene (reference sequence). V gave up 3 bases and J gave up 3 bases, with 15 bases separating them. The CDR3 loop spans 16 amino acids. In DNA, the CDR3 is TGTGCCAGTAGTATGTCGTCTACAGGGAGTGGAAACACCATATATTTT. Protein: CASSMSSTGSGNTIYF.

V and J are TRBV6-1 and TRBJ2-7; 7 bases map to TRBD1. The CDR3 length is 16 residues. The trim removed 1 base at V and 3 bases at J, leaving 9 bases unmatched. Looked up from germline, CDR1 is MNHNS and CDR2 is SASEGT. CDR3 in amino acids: CASSEVWLQGDYEQYF. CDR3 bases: TGTGCCAGCAGTGAAGTATGGTTGCAGGGGGACTACGAGCAGTACTTC.

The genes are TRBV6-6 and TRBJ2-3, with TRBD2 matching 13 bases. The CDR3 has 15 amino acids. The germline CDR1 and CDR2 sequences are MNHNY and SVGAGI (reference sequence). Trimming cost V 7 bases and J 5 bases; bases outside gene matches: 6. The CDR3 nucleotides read TGTGCCAGCAAACTAGCGGGAGGGGGTAGAGATACGCAGTATTTT. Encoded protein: CASKLAGGGRDTQYF.

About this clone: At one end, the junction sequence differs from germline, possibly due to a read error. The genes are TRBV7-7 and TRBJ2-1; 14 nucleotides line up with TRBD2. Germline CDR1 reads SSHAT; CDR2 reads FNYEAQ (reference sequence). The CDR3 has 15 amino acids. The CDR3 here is CASSKGLAGVYEQFF. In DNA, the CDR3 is TGTGCTAGCAGCAAGGGACTAGCGGGAGTCTATGAGCAGTTCTTC. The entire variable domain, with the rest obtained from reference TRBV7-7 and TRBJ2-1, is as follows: GAGVSQSPRYKVTKRGQDVTLRCDPISSHATLYWYQQALGQGPEFLTYFNYEAQPDKSGLPSDRFSAERPEGSISTLTIQRTEQRDSAMYRCASSKGLAGVYEQFFGPGTRLTVL.

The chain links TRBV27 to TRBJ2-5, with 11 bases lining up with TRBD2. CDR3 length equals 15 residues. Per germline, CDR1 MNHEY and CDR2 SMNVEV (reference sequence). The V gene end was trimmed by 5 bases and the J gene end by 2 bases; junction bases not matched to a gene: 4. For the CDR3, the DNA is TGTGCCAGCAGTGGCCGACTAGCGGGACAAGAGACCCAGTACTTC. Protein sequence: CASSGRLAGQETQYF.

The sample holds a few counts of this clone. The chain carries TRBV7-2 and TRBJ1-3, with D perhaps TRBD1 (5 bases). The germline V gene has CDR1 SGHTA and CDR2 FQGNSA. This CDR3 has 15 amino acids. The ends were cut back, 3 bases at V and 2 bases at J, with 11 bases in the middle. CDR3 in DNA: TGTGCCAGCAGCTTGGACAATGGGGCTGGAAACACCATATATTTT. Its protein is CASSLDNGAGNTIYF.

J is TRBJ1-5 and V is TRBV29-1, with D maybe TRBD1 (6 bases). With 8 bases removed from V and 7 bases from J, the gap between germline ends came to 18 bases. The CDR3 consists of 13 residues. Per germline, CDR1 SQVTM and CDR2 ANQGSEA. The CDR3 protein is CSTGGGIGQPQHF. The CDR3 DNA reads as TGCAGCACTGGGGGGGGCATCGGCCAGCCCCAGCATTTT.

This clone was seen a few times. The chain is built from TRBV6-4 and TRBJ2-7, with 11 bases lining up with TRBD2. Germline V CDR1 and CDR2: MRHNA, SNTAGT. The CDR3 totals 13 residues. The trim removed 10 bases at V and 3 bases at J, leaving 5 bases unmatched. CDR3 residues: CAMLAGGSYEQYF. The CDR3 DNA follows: TGTGCCATGCTAGCGGGAGGCAGCTACGAGCAGTACTTC.

CDR3 DNA: TGTGCCAGCAGTACTAGACTAGCGGGAAGCTCTGGGGCCAACGTCCTGACTTTC. This encodes CASSTRLAGSSGANVLTF. J is TRBJ2-6 and V is TRBV27; 11 nucleotides match TRBD2. The J segment lost 0 bases and the V segment lost 5 bases, leaving 6 bases of the junction unmatched. Germline CDR1 reads MNHEY; CDR2 reads SMNVEV (reference sequence). This CDR3 is built from 18 residues.

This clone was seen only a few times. Here the CDR3 reads CAIRRDTSGPSGYTF. CDR3 in DNA: TGTGCCATCAGGAGGGACACCTCAGGCCCATCGGGCTACACCTTC. The chain has TRBV10-3 and TRBJ1-2, with D possibly matching TRBD1 (6 bases). Germline CDR1 is ENHRY and CDR2 is SYGVKD. The CDR3 contains 15 residues. The ends were cut back, 6 bases at V and 8 bases at J, with 22 bases in the middle.

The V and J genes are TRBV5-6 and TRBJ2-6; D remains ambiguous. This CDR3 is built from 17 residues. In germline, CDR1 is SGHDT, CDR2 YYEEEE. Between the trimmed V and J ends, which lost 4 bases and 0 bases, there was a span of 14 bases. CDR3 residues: CASSPSWARSGANVLTF. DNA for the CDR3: TGTGCCAGCAGCCCGAGTTGGGCGCGCTCTGGGGCCAACGTCCTGACTTTC.

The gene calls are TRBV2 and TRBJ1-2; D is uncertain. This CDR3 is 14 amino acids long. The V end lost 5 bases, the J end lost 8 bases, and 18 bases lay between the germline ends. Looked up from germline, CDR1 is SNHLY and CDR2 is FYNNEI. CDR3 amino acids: CASSWETAVGGYTF. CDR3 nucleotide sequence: TGTGCCAGCAGTTGGGAAACGGCCGTGGGCGGCTACACCTTC.

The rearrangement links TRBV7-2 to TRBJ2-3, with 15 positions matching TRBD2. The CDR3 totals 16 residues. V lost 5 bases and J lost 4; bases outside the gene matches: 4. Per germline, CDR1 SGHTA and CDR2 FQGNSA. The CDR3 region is CASSPGLAGGSDTQYF. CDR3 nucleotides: TGTGCCAGCAGCCCTGGACTAGCGGGAGGGTCAGATACGCAGTATTTT.

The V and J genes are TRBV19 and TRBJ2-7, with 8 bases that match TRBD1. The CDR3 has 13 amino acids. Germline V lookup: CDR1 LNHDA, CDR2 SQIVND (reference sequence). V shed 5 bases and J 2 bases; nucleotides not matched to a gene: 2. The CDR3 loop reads CASSLQGAYEQYF. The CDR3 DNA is TGTGCCAGTAGTCTACAGGGGGCCTACGAGCAGTACTTC.

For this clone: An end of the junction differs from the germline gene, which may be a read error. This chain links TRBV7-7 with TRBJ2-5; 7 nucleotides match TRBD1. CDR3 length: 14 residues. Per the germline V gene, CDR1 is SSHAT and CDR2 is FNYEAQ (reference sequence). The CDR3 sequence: CASSPGQVGETQYF. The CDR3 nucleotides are TGTGCTAGCAGCCCCGGACAGGTGGGGGAGACCCAGTACTTC.

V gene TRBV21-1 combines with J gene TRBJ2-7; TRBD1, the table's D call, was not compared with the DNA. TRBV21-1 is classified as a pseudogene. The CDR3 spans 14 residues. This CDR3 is CASRGDRDSYEQYF. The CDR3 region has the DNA TGTGCCAGCAGAGGGGACAGGGACTCCTACGAGCAGTACTTC.

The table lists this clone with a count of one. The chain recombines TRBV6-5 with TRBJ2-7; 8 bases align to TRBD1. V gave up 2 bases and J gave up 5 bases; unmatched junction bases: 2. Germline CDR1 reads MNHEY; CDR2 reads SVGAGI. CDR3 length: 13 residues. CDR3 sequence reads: CASSYGQGHEQYF. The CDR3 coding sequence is TGTGCCAGCAGTTACGGACAGGGCCACGAGCAGTACTTC.

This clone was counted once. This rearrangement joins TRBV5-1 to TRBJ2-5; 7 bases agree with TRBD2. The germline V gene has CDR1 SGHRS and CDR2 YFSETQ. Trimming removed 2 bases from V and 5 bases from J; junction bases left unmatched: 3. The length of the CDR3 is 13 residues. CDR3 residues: CASSLRGVETQYF. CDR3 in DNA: TGCGCCAGCAGCTTACGGGGGGTGGAGACCCAGTACTTC.

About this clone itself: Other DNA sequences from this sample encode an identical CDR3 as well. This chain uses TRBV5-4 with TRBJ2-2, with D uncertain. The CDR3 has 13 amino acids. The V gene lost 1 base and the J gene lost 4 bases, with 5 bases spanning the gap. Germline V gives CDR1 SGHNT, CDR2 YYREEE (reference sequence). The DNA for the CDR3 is TGTGCCAGCAGCTTGACCAGCACCGGGGAGCTGTTTTTT. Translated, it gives CASSLTSTGELFF.

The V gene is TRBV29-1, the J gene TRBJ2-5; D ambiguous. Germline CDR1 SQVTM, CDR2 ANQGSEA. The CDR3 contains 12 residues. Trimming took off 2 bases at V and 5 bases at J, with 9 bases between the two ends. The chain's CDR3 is CSVEWYRETQYF. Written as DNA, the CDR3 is TGCAGCGTTGAATGGTATCGGGAGACCCAGTACTTC. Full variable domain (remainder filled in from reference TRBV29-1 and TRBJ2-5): SAVISQKPSRDICQRGTSLTIQCQVDSQVTMMFWYRQQPGQSLTLIATANQGSEATYESGFVIDKFPISRPNLTFSTLTVSNMSPEDSSIYLCSVEWYRETQYFGPGTRLLVL.

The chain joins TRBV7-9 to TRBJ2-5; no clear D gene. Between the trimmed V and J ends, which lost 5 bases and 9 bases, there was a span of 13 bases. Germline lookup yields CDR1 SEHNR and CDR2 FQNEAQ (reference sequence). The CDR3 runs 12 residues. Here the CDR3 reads CASSLPSMPQYF. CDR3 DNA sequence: TGTGCCAGCAGCCTACCCTCAATGCCCCAGTACTTC.

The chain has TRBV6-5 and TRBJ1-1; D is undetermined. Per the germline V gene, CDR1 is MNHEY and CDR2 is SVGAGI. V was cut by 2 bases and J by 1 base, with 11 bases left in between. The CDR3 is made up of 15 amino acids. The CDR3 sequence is CASSYVGGTNTEAFF. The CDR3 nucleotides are TGTGCCAGCAGTTACGTGGGCGGCACGAACACTGAAGCTTTCTTT.

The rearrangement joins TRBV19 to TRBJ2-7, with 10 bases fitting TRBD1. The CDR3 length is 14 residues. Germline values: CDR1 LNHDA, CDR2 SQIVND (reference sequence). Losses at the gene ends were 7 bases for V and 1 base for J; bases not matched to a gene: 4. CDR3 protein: CASTRTGGSYEQYF. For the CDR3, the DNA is TGTGCCAGTACCCGGACAGGGGGTTCCTACGAGCAGTACTTC.

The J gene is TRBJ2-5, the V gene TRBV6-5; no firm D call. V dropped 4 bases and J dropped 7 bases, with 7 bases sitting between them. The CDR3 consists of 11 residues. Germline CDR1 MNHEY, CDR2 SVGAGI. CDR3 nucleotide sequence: TGTGCCAGCAGTTCGGATCGGACCCAGTACTTC. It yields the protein CASSSDRTQYF.

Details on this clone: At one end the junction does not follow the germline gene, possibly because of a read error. CDR3 DNA sequence: TGTGCTAGCAGCTTTTCTAGAGGGTCGGAGACCCAGTACTTC. Translating gives CASSFSRGSETQYF. V usage is TRBV7-7 and J usage is TRBJ2-5; tentative D call: TRBD2 (5 bases). The germline gives CDR1 SSHAT, CDR2 FNYEAQ (reference sequence). The CDR3 totals 14 residues.

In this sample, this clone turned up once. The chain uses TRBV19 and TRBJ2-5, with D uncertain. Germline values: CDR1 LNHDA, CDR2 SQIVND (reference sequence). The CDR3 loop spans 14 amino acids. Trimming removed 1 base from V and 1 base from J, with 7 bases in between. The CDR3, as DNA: TGTGCCAGTAGTATAGGGCCGGTCCAAGAGACCCAGTACTTC. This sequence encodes CASSIGPVQETQYF. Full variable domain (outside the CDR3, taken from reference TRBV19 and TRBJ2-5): DGGITQSPKYLFRKEGQNVTLSCEQNLNHDAMYWYRQDPGQGLRLIYYSQIVNDFQKGDIAEGYSVSREKKESFPLTVTSAQKNPTAFYLCASSIGPVQETQYFGPGTRLLVL.

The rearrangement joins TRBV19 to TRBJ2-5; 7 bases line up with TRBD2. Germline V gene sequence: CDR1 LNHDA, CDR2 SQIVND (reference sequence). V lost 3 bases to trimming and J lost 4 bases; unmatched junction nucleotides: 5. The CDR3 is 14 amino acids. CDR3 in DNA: TGTGCCAGTAGTATCTCGGGGGGTGGAGAGACCCAGTACTTC. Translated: CASSISGGGETQYF.

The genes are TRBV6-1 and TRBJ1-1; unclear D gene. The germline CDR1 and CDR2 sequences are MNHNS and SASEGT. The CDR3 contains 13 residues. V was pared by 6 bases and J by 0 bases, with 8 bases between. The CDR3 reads CASSINVNTEAFF. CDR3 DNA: TGTGCCAGCAGCATAAACGTGAACACTGAAGCTTTCTTT.